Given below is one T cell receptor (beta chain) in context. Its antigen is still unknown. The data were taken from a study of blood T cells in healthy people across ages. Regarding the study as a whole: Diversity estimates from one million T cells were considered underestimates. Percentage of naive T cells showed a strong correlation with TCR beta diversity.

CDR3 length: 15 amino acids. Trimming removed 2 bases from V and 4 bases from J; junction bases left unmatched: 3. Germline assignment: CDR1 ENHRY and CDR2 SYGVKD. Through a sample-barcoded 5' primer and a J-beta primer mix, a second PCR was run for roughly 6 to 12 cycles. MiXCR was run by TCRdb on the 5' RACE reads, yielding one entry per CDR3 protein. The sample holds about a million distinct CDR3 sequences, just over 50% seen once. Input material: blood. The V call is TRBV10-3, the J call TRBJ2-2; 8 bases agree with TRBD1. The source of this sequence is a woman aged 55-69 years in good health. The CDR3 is CAISEGQGPTGELFF. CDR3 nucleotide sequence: TGTGCCATCAGTGAGGGACAGGGCCCCACCGGGGAGCTGTTTTTT.